What follows is one T cell receptor (beta chain) and its context. There is no known antigen for this receptor. No base qualities exist here, and no much larger clone lies one base off it. This sample stems from a study of T cell changes during pregnancy in multiple sclerosis (dated by TCRdb to about 2019). Context from the whole study: The study looked at changes in the T cell repertoire across pregnancy in women with multiple sclerosis.

Libraries came from the immunoSEQ multiplex PCR assay. TCRdb obtained this table from immuneACCESS and retained in-frame rearrangements with V and J assigned. These tables miss some clones; where compared with another copy, unresolved V genes account for less than half of the shortfall, and the remainder is unexplained. For this sample there are about 75,000 clones; roughly 90% appear just once. The ten largest clones take up more than 0.8% of the sample. Source: peripheral blood, taken in the first trimester of pregnancy. The sequence was collected from a female donor in good health, enrolled as a control in a pregnancy study.

The nucleotide sequence is given as TGTGCCAGCAGTCAGGACAGGGGATTGAGAGATGGCTACACCTTC. Translated, this is CASSQDRGLRDGYTF. The chain is made from TRBV6-6 and TRBJ1-2; 9 bases in between match TRBD1. From the cysteine up to the phenylalanine, the CDR3 has a length of 15 residues. Only CDR3 DNA remains: 45 bases, in frame from the first base. For this chain, trimming is 5 bases at the V end and 6 bases at the J end, and the number of junction bases without a gene match is 10. CDR1 MNHNY and CDR2 SVGAGI are derived from the germline V gene (reference sequence).